These T cell receptor beta chains were read from a single sample in a study of PD-1 blockade in mismatch repair-deficient tumors. TCRdb's table, derived via immunoSEQ multiplex PCR, lists solely in-frame clones and lacks some. The sample includes some 130,000 clones, more than 70% of them seen just once. The sample consisted of peripheral blood, taken about 17 months after starting pembrolizumab. The source of these receptors is an adult with mismatch repair-deficient cancer. Both conserved end residues are part of each CDR3. Clone size is stated in some rows and not others, as once, few, many or a class when expanded.

clone_size: once; v_call: TRBV5-1; cdr3_aa: CASGSGRAGPETQYF
clone_size: .; v_call: TRBV19; cdr3_aa: CASSIAGTSGAYNEQFF
clone_size: .; v_call: TRBV29-1; cdr3_aa: CSVEVRSYEQYF
clone_size: many; v_call: TRBV27; cdr3_aa: CASSPSGRGLRYEQYF
clone_size: .; v_call: TRBV28; cdr3_aa: CASSLLLLDRVGEQYF
clone_size: .; v_call: TRBV29-1; cdr3_aa: CSVDRAAGQGTGIINYGYTF
clone_size: .; v_call: TRBV7-3; cdr3_aa: CASSLGFYNEQFF
clone_size: .; v_call: TRBV11-3; cdr3_aa: CASSLDGNVREQYF
clone_size: .; v_call: TRBV6-5; cdr3_aa: CASSRVGRGDSEAFF
clone_size: .; v_call: TRBV12-5; cdr3_aa: CASGLVALPGLAGTSYNEQFF
clone_size: .; v_call: TRBV7-9; cdr3_aa: CASSPPRATTDEQFF
clone_size: .; v_call: TRBV9; cdr3_aa: CASSGQSWGYTF
clone_size: .; v_call: TRBV28; cdr3_aa: CASSSGGADEKLFF
clone_size: .; v_call: TRBV4-2; cdr3_aa: CASSQQGYEQYF
clone_size: once; v_call: TRBV19; cdr3_aa: CASSIVGSYEQYF
clone_size: .; v_call: TRBV7-3; cdr3_aa: CASSLRQAPTYEQYF
clone_size: .; v_call: TRBV28; cdr3_aa: CASKTSGRITSTDTQYF
clone_size: .; v_call: TRBV27; cdr3_aa: CASSTKAGGPNIQYF
clone_size: .; v_call: TRBV6-4; cdr3_aa: CASSEGHNTGELFF
clone_size: .; v_call: TRBV5-1; cdr3_aa: CASSFSGRTGNEQFF
clone_size: .; v_call: TRBV5-1; cdr3_aa: CASSSQGGTEAFF
clone_size: .; v_call: TRBV6-1; cdr3_aa: CASSAPGHQPQHF
clone_size: few; v_call: TRBV27; cdr3_aa: CASSSGTSGNEQYF
clone_size: .; v_call: TRBV2; cdr3_aa: CASSSAPGQGTYEQYF
clone_size: .; v_call: TRBV6-1; cdr3_aa: CASSAGQGAYEQYF
clone_size: few; v_call: TRBV10-3; cdr3_aa: CAISGDLYNEQFF
clone_size: .; v_call: TRBV30; cdr3_aa: CAWSIGGRGDTEAFF
clone_size: .; v_call: TRBV27; cdr3_aa: CASRTGTSGYNEQFF
clone_size: .; v_call: TRBV7-8; cdr3_aa: CASSATGGAYEQYF
clone_size: .; v_call: TRBV6-4; cdr3_aa: CASSGTSGNTGELFF
clone_size: .; v_call: TRBV4-3; cdr3_aa: CASSQNPGTANEKLFF
clone_size: .; v_call: TRBV30; cdr3_aa: CAWRLRGFYEQYF
clone_size: .; v_call: TRBV21-1; cdr3_aa: CASSKGTGRNEQFF
clone_size: .; v_call: TRBV5-6; cdr3_aa: CASSLGDSVTYEQYF
clone_size: .; v_call: TRBV4-3; cdr3_aa: CASSQDRDRPNEKLFF
clone_size: .; v_call: TRBV6-5; cdr3_aa: CASSLTQSSYNEQFF
clone_size: .; v_call: TRBV4-2; cdr3_aa: CASSQAQGAVHEQYF
clone_size: .; v_call: TRBV4-1; cdr3_aa: CASSQDQWGNEQFF
clone_size: .; v_call: TRBV11-2; cdr3_aa: CASSLGTSGSRETQYF
clone_size: .; v_call: TRBV4-1; cdr3_aa: CASSQDKLQINYEQYF
clone_size: few; v_call: TRBV19; cdr3_aa: CASAKGRNYGYTF
clone_size: .; v_call: TRBV19; cdr3_aa: CASRDQGAPGNQPQHF
clone_size: .; v_call: TRBV11-2; cdr3_aa: CASSLSLSADTQYF
clone_size: .; v_call: TRBV11-3; cdr3_aa: CASSPPVHTDTQYF
clone_size: .; v_call: TRBV10-2; cdr3_aa: CASSRREGQGSYEQYF
clone_size: few; v_call: TRBV15; cdr3_aa: CATSTRQTEAFF
clone_size: .; v_call: TRBV21-1; cdr3_aa: CASSDCLEVGTENEKLFF
clone_size: .; v_call: TRBV10-2; cdr3_aa: CASRGLAGGDEQFF
clone_size: once; v_call: TRBV13; cdr3_aa: CASSATPGTSGLQETQYF
clone_size: few; v_call: TRBV7-9; cdr3_aa: CASSSRTFEQYF
clone_size: .; v_call: TRBV10-3; cdr3_aa: CAISSTGTELNEKLFF
clone_size: .; v_call: TRBV9; cdr3_aa: CASSGGQGSYEQYF